The 17 T cell receptor beta chains presented below share a single source sample, sequenced in a study of cytomegalovirus exposure and HLA in healthy donors. 13 Jbeta primers and 60 Vbeta primers were used for the PCR. Produced via immunoSEQ multiplex PCR; TCRdb's table is partial and in-frame only. The table for this sample gives around 53,000 clones. Sequenced: PBMCs. The receptors derive from a male donor in good health and CMV-seropositive.

The chain links TRBV5-4 to TRBJ1-2, with unresolved D. V lost 0 bases to trimming and J lost 6 bases, with 9 bases between them. CDR1 SGHNT and CDR2 YYREEE come from the germline V gene (reference sequence). This CDR3 contains 13 residues. The CDR3, as DNA: TGTGCCAGCAGCTTGGGGGCCTCTGATGGCTACACCTTC. Translation: CASSLGASDGYTF.

V and J are TRBV4-3 and TRBJ2-2; 11 nucleotides match TRBD2. This CDR3 spans 17 amino acids. The ends lost 2 bases at V and 4 bases at J; junction bases unmatched: 6. Per germline, CDR1 LGHNA and CDR2 YSLEER. The CDR3 DNA follows: TGCGCCAGCAGCCAAAGTAGCGGGGGGGTTGGCACCGGGGAGCTGTTTTTT. Amino acids: CASSQSSGGVGTGELFF.

V and J are TRBV5-5 and TRBJ1-5; D is unresolved. Germline CDR1 reads SGHKS; CDR2 reads YYEKEE (reference sequence). The CDR3 loop spans 14 amino acids. The V gene lost 0 bases and the J gene lost 1 base, with 5 bases spanning the gap. The CDR3 DNA reads as TGTGCCAGCAGCTTGGCCAAAAGCAATCAGCCCCAGCATTTT. This codes for CASSLAKSNQPQHF.

The CDR3 loop reads CASSLIGSSYEQYF. As DNA, the CDR3 is TGTGCCAGCAGCTTGATTGGGAGCTCCTACGAGCAGTACTTC. This chain joins TRBV7-2 and TRBJ2-7; D is possibly TRBD2 (5 bases). The V gene's germline CDR1 is SGHTA and CDR2 FQGNSA. Between the trimmed V and J ends, which lost 3 bases and 0 bases, there was a span of 9 bases. This CDR3 has 14 amino acids.

This chain connects TRBV9 to TRBJ1-2; weak D call: TRBD1 (5 bases). Trimming took off 7 bases at V and 3 bases at J, with 16 bases between the two ends. The V gene's germline CDR1 is SGDLS and CDR2 YYNGEE. This CDR3 is built from 14 residues. CDR3 region: CASFRSRADYGYTF. The DNA of the CDR3 is TGTGCCAGCTTCCGGAGCAGGGCGGACTATGGCTACACCTTC.

The J gene is TRBJ1-6, the V gene TRBV2, with a possible D match to TRBD1 (5 bases). The V gene lost 3 bases and the J gene lost 4 bases, with 19 bases spanning the gap. CDR1 and CDR2 (germline): SNHLY, FYNNEI. The CDR3 spans 18 residues. The CDR3 DNA reads TGTGCCAGCAGTGATTCAGGGCTCGACACCTTTTATAATTCACCCCTCCACTTT. The encoded protein is CASSDSGLDTFYNSPLHF.

V is TRBV7-2 and J is TRBJ1-1; unclear D gene. Germline V lookup: CDR1 SGHTA, CDR2 FQGNSA. The CDR3 is made up of 14 amino acids. Trimming removed 5 bases from V and 1 base from J, with 11 bases in between. CDR3 sequence reads: CASSIGRGNTEAFF. As DNA, the CDR3 is TGTGCCAGCAGCATCGGACGGGGGAACACTGAAGCTTTCTTT.

The chain employs TRBV19 and TRBJ2-3; no clear D. Trimming stripped 5 bases from V and 4 bases from J, with 7 bases between. The V gene's germline CDR1 is LNHDA and CDR2 SQIVND (reference sequence). The CDR3 spans 12 residues. Here the CDR3 reads CASSPFPDTQYF. The CDR3 DNA is TGTGCCAGTAGTCCGTTCCCAGATACGCAGTATTTT. The entire variable domain, with the rest obtained from reference TRBV19 and TRBJ2-3, is as follows: DGGITQSPKYLFRKEGQNVTLSCEQNLNHDAMYWYRQDPGQGLRLIYYSQIVNDFQKGDIAEGYSVSREKKESFPLTVTSAQKNPTAFYLCASSPFPDTQYFGPGTRLTVL.

This sequence joins TRBV30 and TRBJ1-1; maybe TRBD1 (5 bases). The CDR3 is 13 residues long. V lost 0 bases and J lost 6, with 11 bases in between. Germline CDR1 is GTSNPN and CDR2 is SVGIG (reference sequence). The CDR3 region has the DNA TGTGCCTGGAGTGTAGGGGTAGGGCCTGAAGCTTTCTTT. Translated, it gives CAWSVGVGPEAFF.

The rearrangement joins TRBV18 to TRBJ2-1; D may be TRBD1 (5 bases). The germline CDR1 and CDR2 sequences are KGHSH and LQKENI. V was clipped by 1 base and J by 12 bases, with 7 bases between them. The CDR3 has 11 amino acids. The CDR3 DNA sequence: TGTGCCAGCTCACCACGGCAGGGGCAGTTCTTC. This encodes CASSPRQGQFF.

The V and J genes are TRBV19 and TRBJ2-7, with 9 bases that match TRBD1. There are 15 residues in the CDR3. V lost 4 bases and J lost 3; bases outside the gene matches: 7. CDR1 and CDR2 (germline): LNHDA, SQIVND (reference sequence). In DNA form, the CDR3 reads TGTGCCAGTAGTACCTCAACAGGGGGCCTCTACGAGCAGTACTTC. Residues: CASSTSTGGLYEQYF.

The V call is TRBV21-1, the J call TRBJ2-7; the table's D call, TRBD1, was not checked against the DNA. TRBV21-1 is tagged as a pseudogene. The CDR3 consists of 17 residues. The DNA for the CDR3 is TGTGCCAGCAGAAGGGGACAGGGCCCCCGGGGCTCCTACGAGCAGTACTTC. Translated: CASRRGQGPRGSYEQYF.

The J gene is TRBJ1-2, the V gene TRBV9; tentatively, D is TRBD1 (6 bases). This CDR3 is 14 amino acids long. Trimming cost V 4 bases and J 7 bases, with 17 bases left between them. The germline V gene encodes CDR1 SGDLS and CDR2 YYNGEE. CDR3 sequence: CASSPPQGTPGYTF. The CDR3 DNA is TGTGCCAGCAGCCCGCCACAGGGAACCCCTGGCTACACCTTC.

For this clone: Compared with germline, one end of the junction differs, possibly owing to a read error. This sequence joins TRBV28 and TRBJ2-7; perhaps TRBD1 as D (6 bases). Germline-derived CDR1 and CDR2 are MDHEN and SYDVKM. The CDR3 contains 11 residues. The CDR3 reads CASSQGYGQYF. The CDR3 DNA sequence: TGTGCCAGTTCACAGGGTTACGGGCAGTACTTC.

The gene calls are TRBV9 and TRBJ2-3, with D hard to call. Trimming removed 5 bases from V and 3 bases from J, with 7 bases in between. The CDR3 runs to 12 residues. Germline lookup yields CDR1 SGDLS and CDR2 YYNGEE. CDR3 region: CASSVTTDTQYF. CDR3 coding DNA: TGTGCCAGCAGTGTTACAACAGATACGCAGTATTTT.

The J gene is TRBJ1-6, the V gene TRBV18; perhaps TRBD1 as D (5 bases). This CDR3 comprises 18 residues. Trimming shortened V by 1 base and J by 8 bases, and 21 bases separated the two germline ends. Germline loops: CDR1 KGHSH, CDR2 LQKENI. The DNA of the CDR3 is TGTGCCAGCTCACCACTTACACCGACAGCGGGTGGGGATTCACCCCTCCACTTT. It encodes CASSPLTPTAGGDSPLHF. The variable domain in full, with the rest retrieved from reference TRBV18 and TRBJ1-6, is NAGVMQNPRHLVRRRGQEARLRCSPMKGHSHVYWYRQLPEEGLKFMVYLQKENIIDESGMPKERFSAEFPKEGPSILRIQQVVRGDSAAYFCASSPLTPTAGGDSPLHFGNGTRLTVT.

As to this clone: At the DNA level, this CDR3 is encoded by other sequences in the same sample as well. CDR3: CASSLNQGAGNTIYF. CDR3 nucleotides: TGCGCCAGCAGCTTGAACCAGGGGGCTGGAAACACCATATATTTT. The J gene is TRBJ1-3, the V gene TRBV5-1; TRBD1 agrees at 7 bases. This CDR3 has 15 amino acids. Trimming cost V 1 base and J 2 bases; bases outside gene matches: 3. CDR1 SGHRS and CDR2 YFSETQ come from the germline V gene.